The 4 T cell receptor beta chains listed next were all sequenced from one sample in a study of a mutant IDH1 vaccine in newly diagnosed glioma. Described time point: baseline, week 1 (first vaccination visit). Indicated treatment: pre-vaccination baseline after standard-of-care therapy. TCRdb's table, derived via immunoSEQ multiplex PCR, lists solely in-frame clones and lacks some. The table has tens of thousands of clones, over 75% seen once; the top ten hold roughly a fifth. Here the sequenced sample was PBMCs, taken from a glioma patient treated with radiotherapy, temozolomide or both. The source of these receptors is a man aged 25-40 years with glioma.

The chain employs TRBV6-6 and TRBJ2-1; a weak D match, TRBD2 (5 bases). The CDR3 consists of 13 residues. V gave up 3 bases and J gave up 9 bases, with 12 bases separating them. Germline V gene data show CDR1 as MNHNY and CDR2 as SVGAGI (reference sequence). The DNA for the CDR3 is TGTGCCAGCAGTTATGGAAGAGAGGGTGAGCAGTTCTTC. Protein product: CASSYGREGEQFF.

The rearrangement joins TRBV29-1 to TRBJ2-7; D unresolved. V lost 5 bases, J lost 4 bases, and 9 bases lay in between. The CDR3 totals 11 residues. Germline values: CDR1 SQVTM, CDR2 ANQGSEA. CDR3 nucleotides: TGCAGCGTTCAGGTCAGATACGAGCAGTACTTC. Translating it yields CSVQVRYEQYF.

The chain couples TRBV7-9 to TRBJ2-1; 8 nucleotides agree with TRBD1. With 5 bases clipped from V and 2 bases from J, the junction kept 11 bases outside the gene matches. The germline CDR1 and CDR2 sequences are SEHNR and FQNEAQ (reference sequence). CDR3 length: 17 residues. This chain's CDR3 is CASSPRTGSRPYNEQFF. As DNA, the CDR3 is TGTGCCAGCAGCCCACGGACAGGGAGTAGGCCCTACAATGAGCAGTTCTTC. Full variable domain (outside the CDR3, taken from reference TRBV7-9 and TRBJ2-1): DTGVSQNPRHKITKRGQNVTFRCDPISEHNRLYWYRQTLGQGPEFLTYFQNEAQLEKSRLLSDRFSAERPKGSFSTLEIQRTEQGDSAMYLCASSPRTGSRPYNEQFFGPGTRLTVL.

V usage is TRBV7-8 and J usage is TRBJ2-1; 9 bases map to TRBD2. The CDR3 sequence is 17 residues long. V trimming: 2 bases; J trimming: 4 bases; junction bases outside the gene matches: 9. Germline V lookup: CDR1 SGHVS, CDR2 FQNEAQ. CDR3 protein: CASSLTGLAVRYNEQFF. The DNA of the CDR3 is TGTGCCAGCAGCTTAACGGGACTAGCAGTACGATACAATGAGCAGTTCTTC. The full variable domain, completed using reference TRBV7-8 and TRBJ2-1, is GAGVSQSPRYKVAKRGQDVALRCDPISGHVSLFWYQQALGQGPEFLTYFQNEAQLDKSGLPSDRFFAERPEGSVSTLKIQRTQQEDSAVYLCASSLTGLAVRYNEQFFGPGTRLTVL.